One sample yielded the 5 T cell receptor beta chains listed below, sequenced in a study of regulatory T cells in long-lasting Graves disease. Arm-PCR of CDR3 regions and iRepertoire HTBI primers were the basis on which TCR beta libraries were built. MiXCR, applied by TCRdb to the multiplex PCR reads, yields one record per CDR3 protein. The sample yields roughly 420,000 distinct CDR3 sequences, roughly 16% seen once. Time point reported: newly diagnosed GD, antithyroid drugs for less than 3 months. PBMC RNA served as the TCR library source. This specimen was peripheral blood mononuclear cells (PBMCs), taken at new diagnosis, from a patient treated with antithyroid drugs. Receptors were obtained from a female donor with Graves disease.

The chain couples TRBV7-2 to TRBJ2-1; TRBD1 might be the D (5 bases). The CDR3 is 16 amino acids. The germline V gene has CDR1 SGHTA and CDR2 FQGNSA. The V and J ends lost 5 bases and 6 bases respectively, with 20 bases between them. CDR3: CASSQEHNSGANEQFF. The CDR3 bases are TGTGCCAGCAGCCAGGAACACAACTCTGGGGCCAATGAGCAGTTCTTC.

In this sample, this clonotype turned up many times. This rearrangement joins TRBV9 to TRBJ1-2; no clear D gene. The germline V gene encodes CDR1 SGDLS and CDR2 YYNGEE. Trimming stripped 4 bases from V and 5 bases from J, with 6 bases between. This CDR3 contains 11 residues. The CDR3 loop reads CASSRTYGYTF. CDR3 bases: TGTGCCAGCAGCCGTACTTATGGCTACACCTTC.

This clonotype has at least ten counts. The chain couples TRBV3-1 to TRBJ1-2; 7 bases agree with TRBD1. Germline V gene lookup returns CDR1 LGHDT and CDR2 YNNKEL (reference sequence). After removal of 4 bases from V and 2 bases from J, the junction contained 16 bases not matched to a gene. CDR3 length: 18 residues. DNA of the CDR3: TGTGCCAGCAGCCGAAACCTGATGCCGGGACAGATGAACTATGGCTACACCTTC. Translation: CASSRNLMPGQMNYGYTF.

This clonotype was picked up many times. The gene calls are TRBV10-3 and TRBJ1-4; no reliable D call. The CDR3 loop spans 14 amino acids. Trimming pared 3 bases from V and 10 bases from J, leaving 15 bases between. The germline V gene encodes CDR1 ENHRY and CDR2 SYGVKD. The DNA for the CDR3 is TGTGCCATCAGTGACATCCTTGGCCCAAGAAAACTGTTTTTT. Translated: CAISDILGPRKLFF.

This clonotype was counted ten times or more. This chain uses TRBV5-1 with TRBJ1-2; no clear D gene. CDR1 is SGHRS and CDR2 is YFSETQ in the germline V gene. This CDR3 contains 13 residues. Trimming stripped 4 bases from V and 8 bases from J, with 15 bases between. The CDR3 coding sequence is TGCGCCAGCAGCGGGTCCAGGTCGCGAGGCTACACCTTC. Encoded protein: CASSGSRSRGYTF.